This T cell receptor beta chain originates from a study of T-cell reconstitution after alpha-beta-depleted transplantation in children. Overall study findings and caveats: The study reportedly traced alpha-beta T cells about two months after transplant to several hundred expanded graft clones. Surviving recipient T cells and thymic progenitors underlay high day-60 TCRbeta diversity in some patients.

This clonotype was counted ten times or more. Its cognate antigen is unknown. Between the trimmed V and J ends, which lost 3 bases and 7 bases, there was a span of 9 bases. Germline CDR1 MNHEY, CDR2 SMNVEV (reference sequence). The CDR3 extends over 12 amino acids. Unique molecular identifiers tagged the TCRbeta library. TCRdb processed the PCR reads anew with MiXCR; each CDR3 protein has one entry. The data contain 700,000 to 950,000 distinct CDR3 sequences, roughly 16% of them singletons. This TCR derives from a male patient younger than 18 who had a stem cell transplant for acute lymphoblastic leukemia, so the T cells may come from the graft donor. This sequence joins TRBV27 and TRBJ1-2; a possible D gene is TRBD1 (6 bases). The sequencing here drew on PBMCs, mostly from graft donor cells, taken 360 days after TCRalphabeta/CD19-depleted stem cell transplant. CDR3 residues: CASSLAGAGYTF. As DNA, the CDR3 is TGTGCCAGCAGTTTGGCAGGGGCTGGCTACACCTTC.